The clone carrying this T cell receptor beta chain was recorded once. The entry originates in a study of blood T cell repertoires in COVID-19. Overall study: Material from acute and convalescent COVID-19 was sourced from the United States, Italy and Spain. The analysed material was cDNA or gDNA that came from T cells, B-cell-depleted T cells, or PBMCs.

The assay was immunoSEQ multiplex PCR, and TCRdb's table has in-frame clones only and misses some. The sample includes over 150,000 clones, about four fifths of them seen just once. The CDR3 contains 15 residues. Germline CDR1 reads SGHTA; CDR2 reads FQGNSA. V was clipped by 5 bases and J by 3 bases, with 14 bases between them. V usage is TRBV7-2 and J usage is TRBJ1-3; tentatively, D is TRBD1 (6 bases). Sequencing was done on a sample of peripheral blood. This sequence originates from a woman aged 80 or over with acute or convalescent COVID-19. The CDR3 coding sequence is TGTGCCAGCAGCCAGCTGACAGGAATTGGAAACACCATATATTTT. Translating gives CASSQLTGIGNTIYF.